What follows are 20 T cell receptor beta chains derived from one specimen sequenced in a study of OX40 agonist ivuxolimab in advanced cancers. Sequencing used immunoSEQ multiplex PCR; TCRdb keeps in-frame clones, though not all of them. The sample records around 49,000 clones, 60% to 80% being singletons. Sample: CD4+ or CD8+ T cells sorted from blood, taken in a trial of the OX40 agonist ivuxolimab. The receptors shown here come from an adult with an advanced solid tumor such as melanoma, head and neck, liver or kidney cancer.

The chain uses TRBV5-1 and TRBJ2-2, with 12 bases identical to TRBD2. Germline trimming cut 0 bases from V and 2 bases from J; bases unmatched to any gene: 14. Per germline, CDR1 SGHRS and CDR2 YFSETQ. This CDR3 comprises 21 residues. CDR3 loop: CASSLALRLAGDLQNTGELFF. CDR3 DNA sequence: TGCGCCAGCAGCTTGGCCCTAAGACTAGCGGGAGATTTGCAAAACACCGGGGAGCTGTTTTTT.

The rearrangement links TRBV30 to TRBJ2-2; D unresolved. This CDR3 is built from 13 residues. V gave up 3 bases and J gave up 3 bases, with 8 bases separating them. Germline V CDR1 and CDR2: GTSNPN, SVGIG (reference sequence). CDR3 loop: CAWRVFYTGELFF. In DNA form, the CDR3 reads TGTGCCTGGAGGGTATTTTACACCGGGGAGCTGTTTTTT.

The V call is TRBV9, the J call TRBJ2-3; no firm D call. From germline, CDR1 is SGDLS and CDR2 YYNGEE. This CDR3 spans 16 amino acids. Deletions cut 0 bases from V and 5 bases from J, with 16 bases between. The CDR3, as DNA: TGTGCCAGCAGCGTAGCGGCGTCGGCTCTTCTAGATACGCAGTATTTT. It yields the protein CASSVAASALLDTQYF.

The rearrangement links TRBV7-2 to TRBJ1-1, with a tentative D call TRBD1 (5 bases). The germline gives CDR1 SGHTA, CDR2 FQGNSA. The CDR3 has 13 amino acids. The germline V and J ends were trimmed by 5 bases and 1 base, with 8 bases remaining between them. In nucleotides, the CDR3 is TGTGCCAGCAGCCCACAGGAGAACACTGAAGCTTTCTTT. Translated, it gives CASSPQENTEAFF.

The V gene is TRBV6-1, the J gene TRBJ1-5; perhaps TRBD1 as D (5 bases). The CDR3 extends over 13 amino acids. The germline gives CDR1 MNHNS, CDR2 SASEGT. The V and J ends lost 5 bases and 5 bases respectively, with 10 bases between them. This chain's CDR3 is CASSSRDDQPQHF. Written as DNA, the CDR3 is TGTGCCAGCAGTTCCAGGGATGATCAGCCCCAGCATTTT.

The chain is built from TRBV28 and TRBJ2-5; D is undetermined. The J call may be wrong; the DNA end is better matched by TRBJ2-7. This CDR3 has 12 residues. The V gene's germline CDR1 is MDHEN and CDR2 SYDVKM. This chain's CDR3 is CASTFLPYEQYF. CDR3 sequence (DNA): TGTGCCAGCACCTTCCTCCCCTACGAGCAGTACTTC.

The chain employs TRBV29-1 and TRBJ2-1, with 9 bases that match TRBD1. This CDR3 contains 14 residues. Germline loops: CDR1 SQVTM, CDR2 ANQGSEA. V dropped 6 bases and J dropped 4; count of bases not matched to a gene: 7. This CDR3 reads CSVTGTGNYNEQFF. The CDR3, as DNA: TGCAGCGTCACCGGGACAGGGAATTACAATGAGCAGTTCTTC.

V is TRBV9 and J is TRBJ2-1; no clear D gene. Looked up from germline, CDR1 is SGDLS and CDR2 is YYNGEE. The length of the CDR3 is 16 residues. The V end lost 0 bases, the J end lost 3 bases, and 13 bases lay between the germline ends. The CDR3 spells CASSVGSERFYNEQFF. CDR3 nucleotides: TGTGCCAGCAGCGTAGGTTCCGAGCGATTCTACAATGAGCAGTTCTTC.

This CDR3 reads CASSAQAGSQETQYF. CDR3 coding DNA: TGCGCCAGCTCCGCCCAAGCGGGATCACAAGAGACCCAGTACTTC. This chain links TRBV5-1 with TRBJ2-5; TRBD2 matches 7 bases. Germline V gene lookup returns CDR1 SGHRS and CDR2 YFSETQ. This CDR3 contains 15 residues. With 7 bases clipped from V and 2 bases from J, the junction kept 11 bases outside the gene matches.

The CDR3 bases are TGCGCCAGCAGCTTGGCTGGACTAGGGGGCACAGATACGCAGTATTTT. Its translation: CASSLAGLGGTDTQYF. This sequence joins TRBV5-1 and TRBJ2-3, with TRBD2 matching over 7 bases. The CDR3 has 16 residues. The V gene end was trimmed by 0 bases and the J gene end by 1 base; junction bases not matched to a gene: 5. The germline V gene encodes CDR1 SGHRS and CDR2 YFSETQ.

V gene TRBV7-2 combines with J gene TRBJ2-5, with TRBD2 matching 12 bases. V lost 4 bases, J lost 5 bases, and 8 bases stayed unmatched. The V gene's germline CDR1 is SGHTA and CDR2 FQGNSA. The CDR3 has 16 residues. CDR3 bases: TGTGCCAGCAGCTCGGTGACTAGCGGGAGTTCTGAGACCCAGTACTTC. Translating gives CASSSVTSGSSETQYF.

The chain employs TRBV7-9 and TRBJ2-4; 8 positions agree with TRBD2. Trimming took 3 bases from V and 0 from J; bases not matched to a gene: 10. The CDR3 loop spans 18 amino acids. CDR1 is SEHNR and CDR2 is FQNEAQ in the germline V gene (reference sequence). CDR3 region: CASSFSGTSPLAKNIQYF. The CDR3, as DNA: TGTGCCAGCAGCTTTAGCGGGACATCCCCTCTAGCCAAAAACATTCAGTACTTC.

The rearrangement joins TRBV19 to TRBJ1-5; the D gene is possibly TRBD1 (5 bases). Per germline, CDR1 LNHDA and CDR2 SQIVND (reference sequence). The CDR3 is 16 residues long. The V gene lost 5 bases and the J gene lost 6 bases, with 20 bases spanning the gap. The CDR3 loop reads CASSLHTRGDVQPQHF. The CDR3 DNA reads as TGTGCCAGTAGTCTCCACACCCGGGGGGACGTTCAGCCCCAGCATTTT.

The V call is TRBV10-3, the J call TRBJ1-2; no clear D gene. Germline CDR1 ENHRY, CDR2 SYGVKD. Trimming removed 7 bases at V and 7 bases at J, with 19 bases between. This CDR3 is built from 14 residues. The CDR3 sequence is CAITSPGGDVGYTF. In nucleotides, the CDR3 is TGTGCCATCACATCCCCAGGCGGTGATGTTGGCTACACCTTC.

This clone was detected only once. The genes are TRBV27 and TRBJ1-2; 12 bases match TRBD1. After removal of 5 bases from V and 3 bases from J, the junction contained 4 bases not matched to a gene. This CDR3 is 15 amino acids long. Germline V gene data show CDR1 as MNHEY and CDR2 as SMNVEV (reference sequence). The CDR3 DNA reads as TGTGCCAGCAGTCGGGACAGGGGGCCCTACTATGGCTACACCTTC. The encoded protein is CASSRDRGPYYGYTF.

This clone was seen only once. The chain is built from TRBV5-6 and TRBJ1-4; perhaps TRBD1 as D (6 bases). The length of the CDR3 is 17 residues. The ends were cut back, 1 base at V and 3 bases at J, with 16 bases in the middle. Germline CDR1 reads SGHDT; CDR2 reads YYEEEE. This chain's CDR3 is CASSLSQGGFSNEKLFF. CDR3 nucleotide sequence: TGTGCCAGCAGCTTGTCACAGGGCGGGTTTTCTAATGAAAAACTGTTTTTT.

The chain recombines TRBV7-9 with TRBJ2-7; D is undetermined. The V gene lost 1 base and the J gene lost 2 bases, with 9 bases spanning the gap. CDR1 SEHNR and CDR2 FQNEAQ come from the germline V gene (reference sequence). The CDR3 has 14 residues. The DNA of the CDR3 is TGTGCCAGCAGCTTAGTTCAGGAAGCCTACGAGCAGTACTTC. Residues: CASSLVQEAYEQYF.

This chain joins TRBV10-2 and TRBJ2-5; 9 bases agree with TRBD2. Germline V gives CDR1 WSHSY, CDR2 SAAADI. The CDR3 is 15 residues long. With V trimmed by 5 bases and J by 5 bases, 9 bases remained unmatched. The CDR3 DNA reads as TGCGCCAGCAGTAGATTAGCGGGAGAGGGGGAGACCCAGTACTTC. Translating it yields CASSRLAGEGETQYF.

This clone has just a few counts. The CDR3 coding sequence is TGTGCCAGCAGCCCCGGACAGGGGGCGGTAGGCTACACCTTC. It codes for CASSPGQGAVGYTF. The J gene is TRBJ1-2, the V gene TRBV11-2, with 11 bases lining up with TRBD1. The CDR3 extends over 14 amino acids. V was clipped by 5 bases and J by 8 bases; unmatched bases: 7. Germline CDR1 is SGHAT and CDR2 is FQNNGV.

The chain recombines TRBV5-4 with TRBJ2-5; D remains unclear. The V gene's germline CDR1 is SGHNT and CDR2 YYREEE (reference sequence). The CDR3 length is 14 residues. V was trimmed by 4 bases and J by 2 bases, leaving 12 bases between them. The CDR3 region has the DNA TGTGCCAGCAGCGTACTACGCGAACAAGAGACCCAGTACTTC. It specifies CASSVLREQETQYF. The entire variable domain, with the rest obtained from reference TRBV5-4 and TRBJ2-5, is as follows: ETGVTQSPTHLIKTRGQQVTLRCSSQSGHNTVSWYQQALGQGPQFIFQYYREEENGRGNFPPRFSGLQFPNYSSELNVNALELDDSALYLCASSVLREQETQYFGPGTRLLVL.